The text below deals with one T cell receptor (beta chain). In the authors' methods: Nucleated cell number was recorded as an estimate derived from reference gene primer amplification. The repertoire was sequenced with immunoSEQ multiplex PCR; TCRdb's copy has only in-frame clones and lacks some. That table is the source of V, J and clone size, and D and trimming were worked out from the DNA. The sample lists 280,000 or so clones, under 90% seen once, with approximately 10% in the top ten. V trimming: 2 bases; J trimming: 10 bases; junction bases outside the gene matches: 17. The CDR3 is 19 amino acids. The V gene's germline CDR1 is SGHRS and CDR2 YFSETQ. This record comes from a study of blood T cell repertoires in COVID-19. Study details: Specimens from acute and convalescent COVID-19 originated in the United States, Italy and Spain. Sources were T cells, B-cell-depleted T cells, or PBMCs; the material itself was cDNA or gDNA.

The chain joins TRBV5-1 to TRBJ2-1, with 14 bases lining up with TRBD2. The sequence was obtained from a woman between 50 and 59 years old who had recovered from COVID-19. Input material: peripheral blood. CDR3 nucleotides: TGCGCCAGCAGCTTAACGGGACTAGCGGGGGCCCGAGTGAACACGGAGCAGTTCTTC. This codes for CASSLTGLAGARVNTEQFF. Full variable domain (outside the CDR3, taken from reference TRBV5-1 and TRBJ2-1): KAGVTQTPRYLIKTRGQQVTLSCSPISGHRSVSWYQQTPGQGLQFLFEYFSETQRNKGNFPGRFSGRQFSNSRSEMNVSTLELGDSALYLCASSLTGLAGARVNTEQFFGPGTRLTVL.